This passage covers 13 T cell receptor beta chains from one sample sequenced in a study of T cell changes during pregnancy in multiple sclerosis. Sequenced by immunoSEQ multiplex PCR; TCRdb stores in-frame clones only, minus some. The sample yields approximately 60,000 clones, around 90% seen once. The starting material was peripheral blood, obtained before pregnancy. The receptors derive from a female donor with multiple sclerosis, enrolled in a pregnancy study.

The CDR3 DNA follows: TGTGCCAGCAGCGCGGTAGCGGGGGTCCCCGAGCAGTTCTTC. As protein: CASSAVAGVPEQFF. The V gene is TRBV9, the J gene TRBJ2-1; 9 nucleotides line up with TRBD2. CDR1 and CDR2 from the germline V gene are SGDLS and YYNGEE. This CDR3 region has 14 residues. J was trimmed by 10 bases and V by 3 bases; bases with no gene match: 8. Full variable domain (remainder filled in from reference TRBV9 and TRBJ2-1): DSGVTQTPKHLITATGQRVTLRCSPRSGDLSVYWYQQSLDQGLQFLIQYYNGEERAKGNILERFSAQQFPDLHSELNLSSLELGDSALYFCASSAVAGVPEQFFGPGTRLTVL.

The chain combines TRBV7-2 with TRBJ1-1; tentative D call: TRBD1 (6 bases). The V gene's germline CDR1 is SGHTA and CDR2 FQGNSA. The CDR3 contains 15 residues. Trimming took 1 base from V and 6 from J, leaving 15 bases between them. CDR3 residues: CASSLVQIGGSEAFF. In DNA form, the CDR3 reads TGTGCCAGCAGCTTAGTTCAAATAGGGGGATCTGAAGCTTTCTTT.

V is TRBV19 and J is TRBJ1-2, with unresolved D. The V end lost 3 bases, the J end lost 7 bases, and 9 bases lay between the germline ends. Germline V gene data show CDR1 as LNHDA and CDR2 as SQIVND (reference sequence). The CDR3 loop spans 12 amino acids. In DNA form, the CDR3 reads TGTGCCAGTAGTATGGTTGGGAGTGGCTACACCTTC. Protein sequence: CASSMVGSGYTF. The whole variable domain, remainder taken from reference TRBV19 and TRBJ1-2, is DGGITQSPKYLFRKEGQNVTLSCEQNLNHDAMYWYRQDPGQGLRLIYYSQIVNDFQKGDIAEGYSVSREKKESFPLTVTSAQKNPTAFYLCASSMVGSGYTFGSGTRLTVV.

The gene calls are TRBV5-6 and TRBJ1-5; D unresolved. Germline values: CDR1 SGHDT, CDR2 YYEEEE. The CDR3 covers 16 residues. Trimming left V 4 bases short and J 1 base short, with 15 bases between. Here the CDR3 reads CASSPAGSGSNQPQHF. As DNA, the CDR3 is TGTGCCAGCAGCCCGGCGGGGAGTGGGAGCAATCAGCCCCAGCATTTT.

The chain recombines TRBV6-4 with TRBJ1-6; tentative D call: TRBD1 (5 bases). The germline V gene has CDR1 MRHNA and CDR2 SNTAGT. The CDR3 has 13 residues. The V and J ends lost 4 bases and 5 bases respectively, with 6 bases between them. CDR3 protein: CASSGGDNSPLHF. In DNA, the CDR3 is TGTGCCAGCAGTGGGGGCGATAATTCACCCCTCCACTTT.

V usage is TRBV7-2 and J usage is TRBJ2-1, with 7 bases fitting TRBD2. Germline trimming cut 4 bases from V and 8 bases from J; bases unmatched to any gene: 14. The CDR3 length is 16 residues. Per germline, CDR1 SGHTA and CDR2 FQGNSA. The CDR3 DNA reads as TGTGCCAGCAGCTCGTCGTGGCTAGCGGCGAGCTATGAGCAGTTCTTC. It specifies CASSSSWLAASYEQFF.

The V gene is TRBV9, the J gene TRBJ2-2; D is unresolved. V lost 0 bases and J lost 2, with 5 bases in between. CDR1 is SGDLS and CDR2 is YYNGEE in the germline V gene. The CDR3 is made up of 14 amino acids. In DNA, the CDR3 is TGTGCCAGCAGCGTAGTGCGCAACACCGGGGAGCTGTTTTTT. Translation gives CASSVVRNTGELFF.

V gene TRBV6-1 combines with J gene TRBJ2-7; D gene ambiguous. Germline V gene lookup returns CDR1 MNHNS and CDR2 SASEGT. The CDR3 totals 18 residues. Trimming removed 2 bases at V and 2 bases at J, with 22 bases between. The DNA of the CDR3 is TGTGCCAGCAGTGAACCCTACCTAACGGAGAAGGCTCCCTACGAGCAGTACTTC. Translated, it gives CASSEPYLTEKAPYEQYF.

This chain joins TRBV11-2 and TRBJ2-7; no definite D call. The V gene lost 0 bases and the J gene lost 0 bases, with 9 bases spanning the gap. From germline, CDR1 is SGHAT and CDR2 FQNNGV. This CDR3 region has 15 residues. This chain's CDR3 is CASSLEFAASYEQYF. As DNA, the CDR3 is TGTGCCAGCAGCTTAGAATTTGCGGCCTCCTACGAGCAGTACTTC.

DNA of the CDR3: TGTGCCAGCACCCACTCAAGCTCCTATAATTCACCCCTCCACTTT. Residues: CASTHSSSYNSPLHF. The chain carries TRBV7-9 and TRBJ1-6; D gene uncertain. CDR1 and CDR2 (germline): SEHNR, FQNEAQ (reference sequence). The CDR3 is made up of 15 amino acids. V was cut by 7 bases and J by 0 bases, with 10 bases left in between.

The chain employs TRBV30 and TRBJ1-1; D is possibly TRBD1 (5 bases). Per germline, CDR1 GTSNPN and CDR2 SVGIG (reference sequence). CDR3 size: 13 residues. V was pared by 0 bases and J by 2 bases, with 7 bases between. The CDR3 is CAWSVGTNTEAFF. The CDR3 DNA sequence: TGTGCCTGGAGTGTCGGGACTAACACTGAAGCTTTCTTT.

This clone was seen just once. The chain combines TRBV12-5 with TRBJ2-3; TRBD1 matches 9 bases. The germline gives CDR1 LGHNT, CDR2 FRNRAP. Losses at the gene ends were 1 base for V and 2 bases for J; bases not matched to a gene: 4. This CDR3 is built from 16 residues. In DNA, the CDR3 is TGTGCTAGTGGTTTGGGAGACAGGGGGACCACAGATACGCAGTATTTT. Translating gives CASGLGDRGTTDTQYF.

This chain links TRBV5-3 with TRBJ2-7, with TRBD1 identical over 7 bases. TRBV5-3 is classed as an ORF, of uncertain function. After removal of 2 bases from V and 0 bases from J, the junction contained 11 bases not matched to a gene. The CDR3 covers 17 residues. Here the CDR3 reads CARSFHCSGQASYEQYF. DNA of the CDR3: TGTGCCAGAAGCTTCCACTGCTCCGGACAGGCCTCCTACGAGCAGTACTTC.